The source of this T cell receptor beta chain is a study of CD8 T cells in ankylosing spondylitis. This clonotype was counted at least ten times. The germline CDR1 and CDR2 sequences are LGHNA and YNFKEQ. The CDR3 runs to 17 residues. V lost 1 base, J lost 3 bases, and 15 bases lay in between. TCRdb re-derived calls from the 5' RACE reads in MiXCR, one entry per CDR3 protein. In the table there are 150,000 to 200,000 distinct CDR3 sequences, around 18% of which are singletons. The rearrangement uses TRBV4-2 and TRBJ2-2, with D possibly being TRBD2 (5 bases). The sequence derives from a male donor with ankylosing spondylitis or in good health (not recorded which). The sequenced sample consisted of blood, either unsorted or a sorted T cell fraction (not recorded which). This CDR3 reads CASSQVPGLSYTGELFF. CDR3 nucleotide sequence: TGTGCCAGCAGCCAAGTTCCCGGACTGTCATACACCGGGGAGCTGTTTTTT.